The clone carrying this T cell receptor (beta chain) was seen more than once but under ten times. This entry comes from a study of blood T cell repertoires in COVID-19. Study information: Acute and convalescent COVID-19 samples came from the United States, Italy and Spain. PBMCs, B-cell-depleted T cells, or T cells provided the cDNA or gDNA that made up the material.

There are 15 residues in the CDR3. The V segment lost 0 bases and the J segment 5 bases; nucleotides outside the gene matches: 5. The germline V gene has CDR1 SGHRS and CDR2 YFSETQ. Clones were read by immunoSEQ multiplex PCR, and TCRdb kept only the in-frame ones, dropping some. This table holds under 80,000 clones, roughly 87% found once. The sequenced sample consisted of peripheral blood. The receptor was isolated from a man aged 50-59 years with acute or convalescent COVID-19. The V call is TRBV5-1, the J call TRBJ1-1; TRBD1 aligns across 9 bases. The CDR3 region is CASSLGGQGGTEAFF. Here the CDR3 DNA reads TGCGCCAGCAGCTTGGGGGGACAGGGTGGGACTGAAGCTTTCTTT.